This passage covers 14 T cell receptor beta chains from one sample sequenced in a study of blood T cells in healthy people across ages. Using a J-beta primer mix together with a sample-barcoded 5' primer, a second PCR was run for roughly 7 to 11 cycles. TCRdb independently ran MiXCR on the 5' RACE reads; one entry per CDR3 protein. The sample has 710,000 or so distinct CDR3 sequences, over 20% seen once. Sequenced material: blood. Receptors originate from a man aged 65 to 85 in good health.

This clonotype was seen only a few times. CDR3: CASSQILTSGDPRDEQFF. The DNA for the CDR3 is TGTGCCAGCAGCCAAATACTAACTAGCGGGGACCCAAGGGATGAGCAGTTCTTC. This chain connects TRBV3-1 to TRBJ2-1, with TRBD2 matching 10 bases. Looked up from germline, CDR1 is LGHDT and CDR2 is YNNKEL (reference sequence). The length of the CDR3 is 18 residues. The trim removed 2 bases at V and 8 bases at J, leaving 15 bases unmatched.

The chain is built from TRBV7-2 and TRBJ2-5; TRBD1 matches at 7 bases. Trimming at V came to 0 bases and at J to 1 base, leaving 2 bases not matched to a gene. The CDR3 is 15 amino acids. Per germline, CDR1 SGHTA and CDR2 FQGNSA. The chain's CDR3 is CASSLAGTAQETQYF. The DNA for the CDR3 is TGTGCCAGCAGCTTAGCTGGGACAGCCCAAGAGACCCAGTACTTC.

The chain recombines TRBV24-1 with TRBJ2-5, with TRBD2 matching 11 bases. The J call may not be correct, given that the DNA end is closer to TRBJ2-1. Looked up from germline, CDR1 is KGHDR and CDR2 is SFDVKD. The CDR3 sequence is 16 residues long. CDR3 nucleotide sequence: TGTGCCACCAGTGATCAACCGGGACTAGCGGTCAATGAGCAGTTCTTC. It is translated as CATSDQPGLAVNEQFF.

This clonotype was counted a few times. This chain joins TRBV29-1 and TRBJ1-3; perhaps TRBD1 as D (5 bases). Trimming left V 8 bases short and J 7 bases short, with 15 bases between. This CDR3 spans 12 amino acids. The germline V gene has CDR1 SQVTM and CDR2 ANQGSEA. The CDR3 here is CSIRSGWNTIYF. CDR3 DNA sequence: TGCAGCATCCGTTCAGGGTGGAACACCATATATTTT.

About this clonotype itself: A read error may explain this, as a much larger clone is one base away. This sequence joins TRBV7-6 and TRBJ2-1, with D possibly being TRBD1 (5 bases). The germline V gene has CDR1 SGHVS and CDR2 FNYEAQ. V lost 5 bases, J lost 0 bases, and 14 bases lay in between. The CDR3 extends over 16 amino acids. The CDR3 reads CASSTSQRGSYNEQFF. The CDR3 DNA sequence: TGTGCCAGCAGCACATCACAAAGGGGCTCCTACAATGAGCAGTTCTTC.

This clonotype was observed a handful of times. V usage is TRBV12-3 or TRBV12-4 and J usage is TRBJ1-6, with a possible D match to TRBD1 (6 bases). The CDR3 has 14 amino acids. Trimming took 2 bases from V and 7 from J, leaving 9 bases between them. CDR3 protein: CASSLSGQNSPLHF. DNA for the CDR3: TGTGCCAGCAGTTTATCGGGACAAAATTCACCCCTCCACTTT.

The gene calls are TRBV12-3 or TRBV12-4 and TRBJ2-3, with TRBD2 matching 8 bases. The CDR3 has 15 residues. The ends lost 6 bases at V and 3 bases at J; junction bases unmatched: 8. DNA for the CDR3: TGTGCCAGCAGCCCGGGACTAGTACAAACAGATACGCAGTATTTT. Its translation is CASSPGLVQTDTQYF.

The V call is TRBV19, the J call TRBJ2-3; 8 bases are a match to TRBD1. The junction had 4 bases not matched to a gene; V was cut back by 4 bases and J by 1 base. The germline CDR1 and CDR2 sequences are LNHDA and SQIVND (reference sequence). The CDR3 contains 15 residues. Here the CDR3 DNA reads TGTGCCAGTAGTAATACAGGGGGTGGCACAGATACGCAGTATTTT. This encodes CASSNTGGGTDTQYF. The complete variable domain, with remaining parts taken from reference TRBV19 and TRBJ2-3, reads DGGITQSPKYLFRKEGQNVTLSCEQNLNHDAMYWYRQDPGQGLRLIYYSQIVNDFQKGDIAEGYSVSREKKESFPLTVTSAQKNPTAFYLCASSNTGGGTDTQYFGPGTRLTVL.

Only a few counts were recorded for this clonotype. This chain joins TRBV12-3 or TRBV12-4 and TRBJ1-4; D not resolved. The V and J ends lost 3 bases and 7 bases respectively, with 12 bases between them. The CDR3 is made up of 14 amino acids. CDR3 coding DNA: TGTGCCAGCAGTTTCCAAGGCCAGACTGAAAAACTGTTTTTT. Amino acids: CASSFQGQTEKLFF.

CDR3 protein: CASSLGRRGWETQYF. Written as DNA, the CDR3 is TGTGCCAGCAGCTTGGGGCGGAGAGGGTGGGAGACCCAGTACTTC. The chain recombines TRBV5-6 with TRBJ2-7; D is possibly TRBD2 (5 bases). TRBJ2-5 matches the DNA end more closely, so the J call is doubtful. The germline CDR1 and CDR2 sequences are SGHDT and YYEEEE. The CDR3 has 15 residues.

This clonotype was seen more than once but under ten times. Written as DNA, the CDR3 is TGTGCCAGCGGAGCACTAGCGGGAGTCAAAAACATTCAGTACTTC. Protein sequence: CASGALAGVKNIQYF. The V and J genes are TRBV7-2 and TRBJ2-4; 11 bases match TRBD2. The junction had 6 bases not matched to a gene; V was cut back by 8 bases and J by 3 bases. The germline V gene has CDR1 SGHTA and CDR2 FQGNSA. This CDR3 is built from 15 residues.

The CDR3 protein is CASSSPGASTDTQYF. The CDR3 coding sequence is TGTGCCAGCAGTTCACCGGGCGCTAGCACAGATACGCAGTATTTT. The rearrangement links TRBV6-5 to TRBJ2-3; D is uncertain. CDR1 is MNHEY, CDR2 SVGAGI, per germline. Trimming removed 4 bases from V and 0 bases from J, with 11 bases in between. The CDR3 is 15 amino acids.

This chain connects TRBV28 to TRBJ1-3, with 11 positions matching TRBD1. CDR1 and CDR2 from the germline V gene are MDHEN and SYDVKM. J gave up 2 bases and V 8 bases, and 2 bases lay outside the gene matches. This CDR3 contains 14 residues. In nucleotides, the CDR3 is TGTGCCAGCTTGGGACAGGGGGCTGGAAACACCATATATTTT. It specifies CASLGQGAGNTIYF.

This clonotype was recorded once. This chain connects TRBV5-1 to TRBJ2-3; no reliable D call. Germline V gene data show CDR1 as SGHRS and CDR2 as YFSETQ. The CDR3 covers 12 residues. Trimming took off 0 bases at V and 14 bases at J, with 13 bases between the two ends. The CDR3 DNA reads TGCGCCAGCAGCTTGGATCCCAGGTTCTCGTATTTT. Protein: CASSLDPRFSYF.